A selection of T cell receptor beta chains follows, all from one sample in a study of T cells in Graves' hyperthyroidism and ophthalmopathy. Each CDR3 protein is one row after TCRdb ran MiXCR on the multiplex PCR reads. This sample has 500,000 or so distinct CDR3 sequences; 15% to 20% occur once, and the top ten carry around 17%. Material: blood. The source is a woman between 18 and 30 years old with Graves' ophthalmopathy. The CDR3 runs from the conserved cysteine through the conserved F or W. D genes are given only for firm matches. Size is stated for part of the rows, as once, few or many counts, or as a class when the clone is expanded.

D: TRBD1; J: TRBJ1-5; size: many; V: TRBV30; length: 14; DNA: TGTGCCTGGAGCAACCGACAGGGGGAGATGCCCCAGCATTTT; CDR3: CAWSNRQGEMPQHF
D: NA; J: TRBJ1-3; size: few; V: TRBV15; length: 16; DNA: TGTGCCACCAGCAGACATCGGGGAGGGACTGGAAACACCATATATTTT; CDR3: CATSRHRGGTGNTIYF
D: NA; J: TRBJ1-5; size: NA; V: TRBV19; length: 14; DNA: TGTGCCAGTAAGGGGTACAGCAATAATCAGCCCCAGCATTTT; CDR3: CASKGYSNNQPQHF
D: NA; J: TRBJ2-3; size: NA; V: TRBV9; length: 15; DNA: TGTGCCAGCAGCGTAGCTAGTTCTACGGAATATACGCAGTATTTT; CDR3: CASSVASSTEYTQYF
D: TRBD1; J: TRBJ2-7; size: many; V: TRBV28; length: 17; DNA: TGTGCCAGCAGACATAACAGGTGGGACAGGGATCCCTACGAGCAGTACTTC; CDR3: CASRHNRWDRDPYEQYF
D: NA; J: TRBJ2-4; size: NA; V: TRBV6-1; length: 15; DNA: TGTGCCAGCAGTCCCAACAGGGCGGCCAAAAACATTCAGTACTTC; CDR3: CASSPNRAAKNIQYF
D: TRBD1; J: TRBJ1-1; size: many; V: TRBV11-3; length: 15; DNA: TGTGCCAGCAGCATAGGACAGGGCGGGAGCACTGAAGCTTTCTTT; CDR3: CASSIGQGGSTEAFF
D: NA; J: TRBJ1-5; size: many; V: TRBV6-1; length: 13; DNA: TGTGCCAGCAGTGAAGCCCCTAATCAGCCCCAGCATTTT; CDR3: CASSEAPNQPQHF
D: TRBD2; J: TRBJ2-2; size: NA; V: TRBV12-5; length: 19; DNA: TGTGCTAGTGGCCCAGCCTCTCCTAGCGGGACCTCGAACACCGGGGAGCTGTTTTTT; CDR3: CASGPASPSGTSNTGELFF
D: TRBD2; J: TRBJ2-7; size: many; V: TRBV28; length: 18; DNA: TGTGCCAGCAGCCAGCCTCGCAGCGGCGGGGGTTCCTCCTACGAGCAGTACTTC; CDR3: CASSQPRSGGGSSYEQYF
D: NA; J: TRBJ2-7; size: many; V: TRBV20-1; length: 14; DNA: TGCAGTGCCAGTCGCGACCTGACCTACTACGAGCAGTACTTC; CDR3: CSASRDLTYYEQYF
D: NA; J: TRBJ2-7; size: many; V: TRBV3-1; length: 14; DNA: TGTGCCAGCAGCCAATATGACACAGCCTACGAGCAGTACTTC; CDR3: CASSQYDTAYEQYF
D: NA; J: TRBJ1-6; size: NA; V: TRBV5-6; length: 13; DNA: TGTGCCAGCACCCGACCCAAGGATTCACCCCTCCACTTT; CDR3: CASTRPKDSPLHF
D: TRBD2; J: TRBJ2-2; size: many; V: TRBV7-2; length: 17; DNA: TGTGCCAGCAGCTTAAGCGGGAGGTCCACGAACACCGGGGAGCTGTTTTTT; CDR3: CASSLSGRSTNTGELFF
D: NA; J: TRBJ1-1; size: many; V: TRBV3-1; length: 13; DNA: TGCGCCAGCAGCCAAGTCGGGAACACTGAAGCTTTCTTT; CDR3: CASSQVGNTEAFF
D: TRBD1; J: TRBJ1-1; size: many; V: TRBV28; length: 14; DNA: TGTGCCAGCAGTAAGGACAGGGTGAGGACTGAAGCTTTCTTT; CDR3: CASSKDRVRTEAFF
D: NA; J: TRBJ1-5; size: few; V: TRBV4-1; length: 17; DNA: TGCGCCAGCAGCCAAGATATGGGGGGTCTTAGCAATCAGCCCCAGCATTTT; CDR3: CASSQDMGGLSNQPQHF
D: NA; J: TRBJ2-5; size: many; V: TRBV5-6; length: 13; DNA: TGTGCCAGCAGCTACGGACAGCAAGAGACCCAGTACTTC; CDR3: CASSYGQQETQYF
D: NA; J: TRBJ2-3; size: many; V: TRBV11-2; length: 17; DNA: TGTGCCAGCAGCTCGTCTACCGGGACAACAAGCACAGATACGCAGTATTTT; CDR3: CASSSSTGTTSTDTQYF
D: TRBD2; J: TRBJ2-1; size: few; V: TRBV7-3; length: 13; DNA: TGTGCCAGCAGCACAGTGGGGCTAGCGGGTATGTTCTTC; CDR3: CASSTVGLAGMFF
D: TRBD2; J: TRBJ2-3; size: NA; V: TRBV27; length: 17; DNA: TGTGCCAGCAGTTTATCACCCCGACTAGCGGGAGTAGATACGCAGTATTTT; CDR3: CASSLSPRLAGVDTQYF
D: TRBD2; J: TRBJ2-1; size: many; V: TRBV6-1; length: 15; DNA: TGTGCCAGCAGTGAAGAAGCGGGAGAGTACAATGAGCAGTTCTTC; CDR3: CASSEEAGEYNEQFF
D: TRBD1; J: TRBJ2-7; size: NA; V: TRBV19; length: 14; DNA: TGTGCCAGTAATACGGGACAGGGAGGTCACGGGCAGTACTTC; CDR3: CASNTGQGGHGQYF